These 21 T cell receptor beta chains share one sample of origin, sequenced in a study of blood T cell repertoires in COVID-19. Using immunoSEQ multiplex PCR, the repertoire was profiled, and TCRdb retains in-frame clones only, with some absent. The repertoire holds more than 300,000 clones, with 80% to 90% as singletons. Sequencing was carried out using peripheral blood. The receptors shown here come from a young woman with COVID-19, enrolled during active disease.

The V call is TRBV5-4, the J call TRBJ2-7, with 8 bases fitting TRBD2. The CDR3 runs to 15 residues. J gave up 4 bases and V 0 bases, and 6 bases lay outside the gene matches. Germline CDR1 SGHNT, CDR2 YYREEE (reference sequence). The CDR3 DNA reads as TGTGCCAGCAGCTTGGACGGGAGGGCCGAATACGAGCAGTACTTC. Protein sequence: CASSLDGRAEYEQYF. Full variable domain (missing parts from reference TRBV5-4 and TRBJ2-7): ETGVTQSPTHLIKTRGQQVTLRCSSQSGHNTVSWYQQALGQGPQFIFQYYREEENGRGNFPPRFSGLQFPNYSSELNVNALELDDSALYLCASSLDGRAEYEQYFGPGTRLTVT.

This chain joins TRBV3-1 (or the pseudogene TRBV3-2) and TRBJ2-1; D call uncertain. The CDR3 is 18 amino acids. Trimming shortened V by 1 base and J by 3 bases, and 19 bases separated the two germline ends. Germline V gene sequence: CDR1 LGHDT, CDR2 YNNKEL (reference sequence). The CDR3 loop is CASSQATFRDFHYNEQFF. CDR3 coding DNA: TGTGCCAGCAGCCAAGCGACCTTCCGAGACTTCCACTACAATGAGCAGTTCTTC.

The gene calls are TRBV18 and TRBJ2-5; 9 bases are a match to TRBD1. The germline V gene has CDR1 KGHSH and CDR2 LQKENI. The CDR3 has 15 residues. V lost 1 base to trimming and J lost 2 bases; unmatched junction nucleotides: 2. CDR3 coding DNA: TGTGCCAGCTCACCACGACAGGGGGGACAAGAGACCCAGTACTTC. This translates into CASSPRQGGQETQYF. Combining the CDR3 with reference TRBV18 and TRBJ2-5 gives the whole variable domain NAGVMQNPRHLVRRRGQEARLRCSPMKGHSHVYWYRQLPEEGLKFMVYLQKENIIDESGMPKERFSAEFPKEGPSILRIQQVVRGDSAAYFCASSPRQGGQETQYFGPGTRLLVL.

This clone has just a few counts. The chain recombines TRBV6-2 or TRBV6-3 with TRBJ2-3; weak D call: TRBD2 (5 bases). This CDR3 contains 14 residues. Germline V gives CDR1 MNHEY, CDR2 SVGEGT. The ends were cut back, 2 bases at V and 4 bases at J, with 10 bases in the middle. The CDR3 loop is CASSYVAEADTQYF. The CDR3 DNA reads TGTGCCAGCAGTTACGTCGCGGAGGCAGATACGCAGTATTTT.

This clone was observed a few times. The J gene is TRBJ2-5, the V gene TRBV6-6; TRBD2 agrees at 7 bases. CDR3 size: 14 residues. Germline V gene lookup returns CDR1 MNHNY and CDR2 SVGAGI (reference sequence). V gave up 8 bases and J gave up 2 bases; unmatched junction bases: 8. The CDR3 loop is CASARLAEQETQYF. The CDR3 DNA reads TGTGCCAGCGCGAGGCTAGCGGAACAAGAGACCCAGTACTTC.

The chain carries TRBV7-8 and TRBJ2-7; TRBD2 agrees at 7 bases. Losses at the gene ends were 0 bases for V and 3 bases for J; bases not matched to a gene: 5. This CDR3 has 15 amino acids. From germline, CDR1 is SGHVS and CDR2 FQNEAQ. The CDR3 coding sequence is TGTGCCAGCAGCTTAGCGCTTCGGGGGGTCTACGAGCAGTACTTC. Translated, it gives CASSLALRGVYEQYF.

This clone was recorded a few times. Within the sample, other DNA sequences also encode this same CDR3. This sequence joins TRBV28 and TRBJ1-1; perhaps TRBD1 as D (5 bases). V lost 3 bases to trimming and J lost 1 base, with 6 bases between them. Germline values: CDR1 MDHEN, CDR2 SYDVKM. The CDR3 consists of 13 residues. CDR3 amino acids: CASSFRGNTEAFF. The DNA of the CDR3 is TGTGCCAGCAGTTTTAGGGGGAACACTGAAGCTTTCTTT.

This clone was found a few times. The chain uses TRBV3-1 (or the pseudogene TRBV3-2) and TRBJ2-1; TRBD2 might be the D (5 bases). CDR1 and CDR2 (germline): LGHDT, YNNKEL (reference sequence). The CDR3 spans 14 residues. V lost 4 bases to trimming and J lost 1 base, with 8 bases between them. CDR3 residues: CASSRSASYNEQFF. CDR3 in DNA: TGTGCCAGCAGCCGTAGCGCGTCCTACAATGAGCAGTTCTTC.

The gene calls are TRBV6-5 and TRBJ1-3; possible D gene TRBD1, 5 bases. The CDR3 loop spans 15 amino acids. Deletions cut 4 bases from V and 4 bases from J, with 14 bases between. Germline V gene lookup returns CDR1 MNHEY and CDR2 SVGAGI. As DNA, the CDR3 is TGTGCCAGCAGTTCCCCAGGGCTGGGGGGAAACACCATATATTTT. As protein: CASSSPGLGGNTIYF.

The rearrangement links TRBV10-3 to TRBJ2-2; D ambiguous. Germline values: CDR1 ENHRY, CDR2 SYGVKD. The V end lost 6 bases, the J end lost 5 bases, and 4 bases lay between the germline ends. The CDR3 spans 11 residues. The CDR3 loop is CAISRTGELFF. The CDR3 DNA follows: TGTGCCATCAGCCGGACCGGGGAGCTGTTTTTT.

This chain connects TRBV3-1 (or the pseudogene TRBV3-2) to TRBJ1-5, with D maybe TRBD1 (6 bases). V was pared by 4 bases and J by 5 bases, with 18 bases between. This CDR3 has 16 amino acids. Germline V gives CDR1 LGHDT, CDR2 YNNKEL (reference sequence). The CDR3 loop reads CASSPGGGGRDQPQHF. CDR3 sequence (DNA): TGTGCCAGCAGCCCTGGGGGCGGGGGTCGGGATCAGCCCCAGCATTTT.

The chain has TRBV27 and TRBJ1-5, with a weak D call TRBD1 (5 bases). CDR3 length equals 17 residues. Germline loops: CDR1 MNHEY, CDR2 SMNVEV (reference sequence). V gave up 1 base and J gave up 0 bases, with 13 bases separating them. The CDR3 DNA reads TGTGCCAGCAGTTTATGGGGGGTACAGAATAGCAATCAGCCCCAGCATTTT. Its translation: CASSLWGVQNSNQPQHF.

The chain employs TRBV5-1 and TRBJ2-1; TRBD1 is a possible D gene (6 bases). Trimming stripped 4 bases from V and 4 bases from J, with 12 bases between. Germline V gene data show CDR1 as SGHRS and CDR2 as YFSETQ. This CDR3 has 14 amino acids. CDR3 sequence reads: CASSEGQTYNEQFF. The CDR3 DNA follows: TGCGCCAGCAGCGAGGGACAAACATACAATGAGCAGTTCTTC. Full variable domain (remainder filled in from reference TRBV5-1 and TRBJ2-1): KAGVTQTPRYLIKTRGQQVTLSCSPISGHRSVSWYQQTPGQGLQFLFEYFSETQRNKGNFPGRFSGRQFSNSRSEMNVSTLELGDSALYLCASSEGQTYNEQFFGPGTRLTVL.

V and J are TRBV19 and TRBJ2-7, with a tentative D call TRBD2 (6 bases). Looked up from germline, CDR1 is LNHDA and CDR2 is SQIVND (reference sequence). Trimming removed 1 base at V and 1 base at J, with 11 bases between. This CDR3 contains 15 residues. This CDR3 reads CASSIVPGESYEQYF. Here the CDR3 DNA reads TGTGCCAGTAGTATAGTTCCGGGAGAGTCCTACGAGCAGTACTTC.

The genes are TRBV28 and TRBJ1-1; D remains ambiguous. CDR3 length: 12 amino acids. V was clipped by 6 bases and J by 3 bases, with 8 bases between them. The germline gives CDR1 MDHEN, CDR2 SYDVKM. CDR3 in DNA: TGTGCCAGCAGCAAACAGCACACTGAAGCTTTCTTT. Protein: CASSKQHTEAFF.

This sequence joins TRBV5-6 and TRBJ2-1, with TRBD2 as a possible D gene (6 bases). The CDR3 length is 13 residues. In germline, CDR1 is SGHDT, CDR2 YYEEEE. Trimming stripped 3 bases from V and 6 bases from J, with 10 bases between. The CDR3 reads CASSWGSGNEQFF. The CDR3 DNA is TGTGCCAGCAGCTGGGGTAGCGGCAATGAGCAGTTCTTC.

V is TRBV27 and J is TRBJ1-2, with 9 bases identical to TRBD1. The trim removed 10 bases at V and 4 bases at J, leaving 16 bases unmatched. Germline V gene data show CDR1 as MNHEY and CDR2 as SMNVEV (reference sequence). The CDR3 spans 16 residues. The DNA of the CDR3 is TGTGCCACCAAAGGACTGGGACAGGGAATAGGCTATGGCTACACCTTC. It specifies CATKGLGQGIGYGYTF.

This clone is a singleton in its sample. The chain couples TRBV7-2 to TRBJ2-7; possibly TRBD1 for D (5 bases). Germline V gene sequence: CDR1 SGHTA, CDR2 FQGNSA. CDR3 length: 15 residues. Trimming took off 6 bases at V and 2 bases at J, with 17 bases between the two ends. CDR3 residues: CASSTQTAPAYEQYF. For the CDR3, the DNA is TGTGCCAGCAGTACGCAGACAGCCCCGGCCTACGAGCAGTACTTC.

The chain recombines TRBV10-3 with TRBJ2-3; D might be TRBD2 (6 bases). The length of the CDR3 is 14 residues. V was clipped by 3 bases and J by 5 bases, with 12 bases between them. CDR1 is ENHRY, CDR2 SYGVKD, per germline. The CDR3 sequence is CAISDGTQGDTQYF. The CDR3, as DNA: TGTGCCATCAGTGACGGGACTCAGGGAGATACGCAGTATTTT.

The V and J genes are TRBV5-1 and TRBJ2-1; 11 bases align to TRBD2. Per the germline V gene, CDR1 is SGHRS and CDR2 is YFSETQ. Trimming cost V 0 bases and J 9 bases; bases outside gene matches: 5. The CDR3 contains 15 residues. CDR3 sequence (DNA): TGCGCCAGCAGCTTGGAGGTTAGCGGGAGGGGTGAGCAGTTCTTC. Residues: CASSLEVSGRGEQFF. The variable domain in full, with the rest retrieved from reference TRBV5-1 and TRBJ2-1, is KAGVTQTPRYLIKTRGQQVTLSCSPISGHRSVSWYQQTPGQGLQFLFEYFSETQRNKGNFPGRFSGRQFSNSRSEMNVSTLELGDSALYLCASSLEVSGRGEQFFGPGTRLTVL.

The V call is TRBV9, the J call TRBJ2-2; D call uncertain. This CDR3 is built from 14 residues. The germline V gene encodes CDR1 SGDLS and CDR2 YYNGEE. The V and J ends lost 1 base and 4 bases respectively, with 8 bases between them. The CDR3 loop reads CASSVTRLTGELFF. CDR3 DNA sequence: TGTGCCAGCAGCGTAACTCGTCTCACCGGGGAGCTGTTTTTT.